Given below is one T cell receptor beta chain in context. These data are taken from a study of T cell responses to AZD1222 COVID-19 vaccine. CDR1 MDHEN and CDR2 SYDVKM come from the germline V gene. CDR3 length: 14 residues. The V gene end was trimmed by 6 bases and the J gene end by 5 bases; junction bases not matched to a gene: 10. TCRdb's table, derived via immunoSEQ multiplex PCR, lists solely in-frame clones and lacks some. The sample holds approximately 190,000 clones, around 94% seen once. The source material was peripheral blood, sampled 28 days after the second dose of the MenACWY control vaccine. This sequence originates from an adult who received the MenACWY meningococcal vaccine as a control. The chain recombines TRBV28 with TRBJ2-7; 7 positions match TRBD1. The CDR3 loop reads CASSPTGVQNEQYF. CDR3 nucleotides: TGTGCCAGCAGCCCTACAGGGGTTCAAAACGAGCAGTACTTC.